This note documents a single TCR beta chain sequence. Authors' data handling: Using reference gene primer amplification, nucleated cell counts were estimated. Profiling relied on immunoSEQ multiplex PCR, and the TCRdb table lists in-frame clones only, not all of them. For V, J and clone size, that table is used; D and trimming come from the DNA. The table includes 80,000 or so clones, almost 85% detected once. This specimen comes from a study of blood T cell repertoires in COVID-19. For the study at large: Sample material is recorded as cDNA or gDNA derived from T cells, B-cell-depleted T cells, or PBMCs.

The sequenced sample was peripheral blood. This sequence was found in an elderly man with acute or convalescent COVID-19.

The CDR3 sequence is CASSIGDNRGALNTEAFF. As DNA, the CDR3 is TGTGCCAGTAGTATAGGTGACAACAGGGGGGCGTTAAACACTGAAGCTTTCTTT. The rearrangement uses TRBV19 and TRBJ1-1; TRBD1 matches 8 bases. The CDR3 contains 18 residues. Germline trimming cut 1 base from V and 2 bases from J; bases unmatched to any gene: 12. The germline CDR1 and CDR2 sequences are LNHDA and SQIVND (reference sequence).